This section outlines one TCR beta chain sequence together with its context. Its antigen is not known. Sequence at one end of the junction differs from germline and may be a read error. This sample was taken from a study of PD-1 blockade in classical Hodgkin lymphoma. Across the whole study: Every 2 weeks, patients had 3 mg/kg nivolumab intravenously. Study observations and caveats: At C4D1, TCR diversity had climbed significantly for CD4+ cells, though not for CD8+ cells.

No patient escaped relapse after autologous stem cell transplantation, and brentuximab vedotin exposure varied. Negative selection with magnetic separation was used to purify CD4+ T cells from thawed PBMCs. When best responses were assessed, they were complete response, partial response or progressive disease. The CDR3 is 14 amino acids. The method was immunoSEQ multiplex PCR; TCRdb's version includes in-frame clones alone and lacks a portion of them. The table includes about 6,400 clones, less than 80% detected once. The sequence came from a human donor with classical Hodgkin lymphoma. The specimen was CD4+ T cells from blood, collected at baseline. This chain joins TRBV5-3 and TRBJ1-2; tentatively, D is TRBD1 (5 bases). TRBV5-3 is an ORF, with its function uncertain. The CDR3 DNA follows: TGTGCCAGCAGCTTGGCAGGGAGGCGCTATGGCTACACCTTC. Translated, it gives CASSLAGRRYGYTF.